What follows are 2 T cell receptor beta chains derived from one specimen sequenced in a study of patients and donors after allogeneic stem cell transplantation. TCRdb recomputed calls from the RT-PCR reads with MiXCR, one row per CDR3 protein. The sample shows roughly 960,000 distinct CDR3 sequences, about a sixth of them seen only once. Sequences were obtained from blood, either unsorted or a sorted T cell fraction (not recorded which). All receptors come from a human donor who was either an allogeneic HSCT recipient or a stem cell or donor lymphocyte infusion donor (not recorded which). It is not recorded whose cells these are; they may come from a transplant donor.

This clonotype was detected only a few times. The chain is built from TRBV7-2 and TRBJ1-2; 10 positions match TRBD1. The CDR3 runs 16 residues. Germline CDR1 SGHTA, CDR2 FQGNSA. The junction had 8 bases not matched to a gene; V was cut back by 5 bases and J by 2 bases. CDR3 residues: CASSAAGTGVNYGYTF. The CDR3 coding sequence is TGTGCCAGCAGCGCAGCCGGGACAGGGGTAAACTATGGCTACACCTTC.

The chain is built from TRBV12-5 and TRBJ1-5, with D uncertain. The germline V gene encodes CDR1 LGHNT and CDR2 FRNRAP. This CDR3 has 15 amino acids. The V end lost 0 bases, the J end lost 0 bases, and 6 bases lay between the germline ends. The CDR3 coding sequence is TGTGCTAGTGGTTTGGTACGAGGTAGCAATCAGCCCCAGCATTTT. Protein sequence: CASGLVRGSNQPQHF.